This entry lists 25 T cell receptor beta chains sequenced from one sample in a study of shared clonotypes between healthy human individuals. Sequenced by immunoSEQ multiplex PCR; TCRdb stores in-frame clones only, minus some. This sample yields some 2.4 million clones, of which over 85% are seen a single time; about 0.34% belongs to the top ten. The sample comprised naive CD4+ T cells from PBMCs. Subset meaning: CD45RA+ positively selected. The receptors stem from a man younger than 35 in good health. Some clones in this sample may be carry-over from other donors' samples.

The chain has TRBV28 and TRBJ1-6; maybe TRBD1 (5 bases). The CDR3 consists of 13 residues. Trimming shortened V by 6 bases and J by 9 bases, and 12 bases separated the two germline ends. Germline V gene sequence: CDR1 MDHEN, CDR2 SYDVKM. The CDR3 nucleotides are TGTGCCAGCAGCACTCCAGGGAGTTCACCCCTCCACTTT. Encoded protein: CASSTPGSSPLHF.

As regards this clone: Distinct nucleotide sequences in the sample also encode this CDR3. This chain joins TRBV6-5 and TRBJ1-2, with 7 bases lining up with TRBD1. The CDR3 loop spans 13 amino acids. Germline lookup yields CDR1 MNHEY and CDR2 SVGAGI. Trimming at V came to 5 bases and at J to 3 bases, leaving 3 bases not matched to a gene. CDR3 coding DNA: TGTGCCAGCAGTCCCACAGGGGACTATGGCTACACCTTC. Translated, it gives CASSPTGDYGYTF.

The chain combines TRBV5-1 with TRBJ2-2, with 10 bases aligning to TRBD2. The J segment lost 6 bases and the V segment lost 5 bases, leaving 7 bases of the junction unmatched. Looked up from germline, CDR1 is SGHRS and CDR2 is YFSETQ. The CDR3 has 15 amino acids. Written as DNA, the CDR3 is TGCGCCAGCAGACCATCTAGCGGGGGCGCCGGGGAGCTGTTTTTT. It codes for CASRPSSGGAGELFF.

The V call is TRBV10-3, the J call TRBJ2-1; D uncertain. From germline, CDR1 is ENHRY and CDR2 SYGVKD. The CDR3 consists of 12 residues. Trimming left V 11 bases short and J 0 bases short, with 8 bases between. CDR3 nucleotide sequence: TGTGCCTCCGGTCCCTCCTACAATGAGCAGTTCTTC. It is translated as CASGPSYNEQFF.

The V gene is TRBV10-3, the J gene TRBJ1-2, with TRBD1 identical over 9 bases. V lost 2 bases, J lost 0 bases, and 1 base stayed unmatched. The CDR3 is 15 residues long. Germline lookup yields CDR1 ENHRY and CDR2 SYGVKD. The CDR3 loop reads CAISEGTGPNYGYTF. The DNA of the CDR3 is TGTGCCATCAGTGAGGGGACAGGGCCTAACTATGGCTACACCTTC.

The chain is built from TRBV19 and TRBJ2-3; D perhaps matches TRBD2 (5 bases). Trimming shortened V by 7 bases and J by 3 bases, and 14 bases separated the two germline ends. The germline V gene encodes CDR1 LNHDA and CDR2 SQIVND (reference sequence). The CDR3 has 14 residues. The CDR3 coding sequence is TGTGCCAGTACCAAAGCACTAGGAACAGATACGCAGTATTTT. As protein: CASTKALGTDTQYF.

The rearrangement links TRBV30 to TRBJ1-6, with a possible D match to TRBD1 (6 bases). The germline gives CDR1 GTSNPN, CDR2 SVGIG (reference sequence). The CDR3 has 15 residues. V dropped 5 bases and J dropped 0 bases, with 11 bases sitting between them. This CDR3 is CAWETGSSYNSPLHF. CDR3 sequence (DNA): TGTGCCTGGGAAACAGGGAGCTCCTATAATTCACCCCTCCACTTT.

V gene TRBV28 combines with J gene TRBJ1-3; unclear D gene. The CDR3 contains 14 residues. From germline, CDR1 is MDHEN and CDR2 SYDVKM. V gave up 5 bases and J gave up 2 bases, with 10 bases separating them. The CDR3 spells CASSRREAGNTIYF. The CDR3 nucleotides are TGTGCCAGCAGTAGAAGGGAAGCTGGAAACACCATATATTTT.

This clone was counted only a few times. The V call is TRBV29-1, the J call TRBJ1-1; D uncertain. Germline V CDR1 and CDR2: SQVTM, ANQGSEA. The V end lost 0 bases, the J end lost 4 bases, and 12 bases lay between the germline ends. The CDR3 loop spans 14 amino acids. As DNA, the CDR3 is TGCAGCGTTGAAGAACCGGTCGGACGCACTGAAGCTTTCTTT. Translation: CSVEEPVGRTEAFF.

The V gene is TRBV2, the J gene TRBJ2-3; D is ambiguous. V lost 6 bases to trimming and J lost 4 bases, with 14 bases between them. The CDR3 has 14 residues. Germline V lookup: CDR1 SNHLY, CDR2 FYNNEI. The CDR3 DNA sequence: TGTGCCAGCAGCTTAAGGATCTTGGCAGATACGCAGTATTTT. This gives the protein CASSLRILADTQYF.

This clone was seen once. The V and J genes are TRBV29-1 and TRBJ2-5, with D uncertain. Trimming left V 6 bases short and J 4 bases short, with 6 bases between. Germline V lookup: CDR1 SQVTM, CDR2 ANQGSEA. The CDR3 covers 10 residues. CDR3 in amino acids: CSVVAETQYF. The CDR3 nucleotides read TGCAGCGTCGTGGCAGAGACCCAGTACTTC.

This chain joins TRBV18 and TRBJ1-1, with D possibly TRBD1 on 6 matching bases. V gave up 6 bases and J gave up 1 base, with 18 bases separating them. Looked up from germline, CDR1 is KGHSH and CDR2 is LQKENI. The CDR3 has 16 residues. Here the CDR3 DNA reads TGTGCCAGCTCGATGGGTCTGGGGGGCACGAACACTGAAGCTTTCTTT. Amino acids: CASSMGLGGTNTEAFF.

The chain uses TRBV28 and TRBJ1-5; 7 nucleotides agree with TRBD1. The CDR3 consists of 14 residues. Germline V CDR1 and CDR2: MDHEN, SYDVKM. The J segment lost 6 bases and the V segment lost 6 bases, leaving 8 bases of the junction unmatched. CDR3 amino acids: CASRDRVRIQPQHF. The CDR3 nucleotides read TGTGCCAGCAGAGACAGGGTTAGGATTCAGCCCCAGCATTTT.

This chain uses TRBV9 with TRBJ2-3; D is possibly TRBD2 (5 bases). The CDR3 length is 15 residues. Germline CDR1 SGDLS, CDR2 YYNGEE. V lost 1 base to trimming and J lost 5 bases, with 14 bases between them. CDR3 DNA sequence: TGTGCCAGCAGCGTAACCCCTCGAGGGATAGATACGCAGTATTTT. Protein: CASSVTPRGIDTQYF.

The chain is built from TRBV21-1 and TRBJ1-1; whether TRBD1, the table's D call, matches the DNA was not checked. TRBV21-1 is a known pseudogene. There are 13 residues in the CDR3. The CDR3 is CAKTGQANTEAFF. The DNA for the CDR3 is TGTGCCAAAACCGGACAGGCGAACACTGAAGCTTTCTTT.

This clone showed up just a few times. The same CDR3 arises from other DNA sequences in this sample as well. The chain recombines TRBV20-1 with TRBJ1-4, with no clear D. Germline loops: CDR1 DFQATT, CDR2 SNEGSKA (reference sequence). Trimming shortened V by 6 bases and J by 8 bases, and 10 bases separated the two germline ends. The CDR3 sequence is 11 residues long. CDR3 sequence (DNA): TGCAGTGCCCTAACGGGGGAAAAACTGTTTTTT. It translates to CSALTGEKLFF.

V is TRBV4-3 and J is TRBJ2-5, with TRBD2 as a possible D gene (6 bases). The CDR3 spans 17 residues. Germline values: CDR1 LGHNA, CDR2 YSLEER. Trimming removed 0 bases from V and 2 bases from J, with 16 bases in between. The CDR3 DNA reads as TGCGCCAGCAGCCAAGACCCGCCCATGGCGGGGCAAGAGACCCAGTACTTC. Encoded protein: CASSQDPPMAGQETQYF.

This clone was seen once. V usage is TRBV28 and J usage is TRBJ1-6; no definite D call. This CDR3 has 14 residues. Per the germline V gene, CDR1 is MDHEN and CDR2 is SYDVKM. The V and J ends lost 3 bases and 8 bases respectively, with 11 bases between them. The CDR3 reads CASSLVQVHSPLHF. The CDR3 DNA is TGTGCCAGCAGTTTGGTCCAAGTACATTCACCCCTCCACTTT.

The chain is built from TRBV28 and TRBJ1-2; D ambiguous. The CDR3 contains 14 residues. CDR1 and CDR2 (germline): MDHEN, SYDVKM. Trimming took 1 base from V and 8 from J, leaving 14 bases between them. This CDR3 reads CASSLSGQTGGYTF. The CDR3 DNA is TGTGCCAGCAGTTTATCCGGGCAGACTGGGGGCTACACCTTC.

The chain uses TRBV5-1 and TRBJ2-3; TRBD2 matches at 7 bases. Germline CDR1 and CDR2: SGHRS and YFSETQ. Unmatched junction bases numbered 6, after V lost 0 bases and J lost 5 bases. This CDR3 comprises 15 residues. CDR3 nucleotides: TGCGCCAGCAGCTTGGCCGGGACTATTGGAGATACGCAGTATTTT. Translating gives CASSLAGTIGDTQYF.

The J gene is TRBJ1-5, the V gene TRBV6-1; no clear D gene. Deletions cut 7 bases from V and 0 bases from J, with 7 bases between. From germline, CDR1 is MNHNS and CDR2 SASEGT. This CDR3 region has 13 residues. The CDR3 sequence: CASTPDSNQPQHF. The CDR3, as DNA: TGTGCCAGCACACCGGATAGCAATCAGCCCCAGCATTTT.

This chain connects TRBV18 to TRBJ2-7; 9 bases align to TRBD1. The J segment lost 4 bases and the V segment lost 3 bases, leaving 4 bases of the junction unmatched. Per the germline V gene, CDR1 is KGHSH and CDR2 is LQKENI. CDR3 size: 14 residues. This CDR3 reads CASSPGTGMYEQYF. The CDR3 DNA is TGTGCCAGCTCACCCGGGACAGGGATGTACGAGCAGTACTTC. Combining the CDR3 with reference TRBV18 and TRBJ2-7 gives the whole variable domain NAGVMQNPRHLVRRRGQEARLRCSPMKGHSHVYWYRQLPEEGLKFMVYLQKENIIDESGMPKERFSAEFPKEGPSILRIQQVVRGDSAAYFCASSPGTGMYEQYFGPGTRLTVT.

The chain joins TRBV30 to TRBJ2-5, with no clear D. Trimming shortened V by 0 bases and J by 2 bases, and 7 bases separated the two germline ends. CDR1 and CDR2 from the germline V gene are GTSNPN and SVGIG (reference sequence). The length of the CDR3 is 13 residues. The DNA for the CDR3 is TGTGCCTGGAGTGTAATAAGTCAAGAGACCCAGTACTTC. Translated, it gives CAWSVISQETQYF.

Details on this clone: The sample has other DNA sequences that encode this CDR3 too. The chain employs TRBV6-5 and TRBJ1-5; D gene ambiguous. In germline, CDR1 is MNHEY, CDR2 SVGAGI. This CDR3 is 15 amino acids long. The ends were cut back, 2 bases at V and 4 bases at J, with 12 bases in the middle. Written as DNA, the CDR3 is TGTGCCAGCAGTTACCTGCCAGGTAGGAATCAGCCCCAGCATTTT. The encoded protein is CASSYLPGRNQPQHF.

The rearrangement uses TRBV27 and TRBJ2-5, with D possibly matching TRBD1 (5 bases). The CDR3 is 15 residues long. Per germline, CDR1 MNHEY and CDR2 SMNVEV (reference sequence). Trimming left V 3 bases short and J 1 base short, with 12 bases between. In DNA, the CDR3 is TGTGCCAGCAGTTTGATGGTAGGGGTCCAAGAGACCCAGTACTTC. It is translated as CASSLMVGVQETQYF.